The rows below give T cell receptor beta chains drawn from one sample of a study of cytomegalovirus exposure and HLA in healthy donors. The table came from immunoSEQ multiplex PCR; TCRdb's copy has only in-frame clones and leaves some out. Of around 190,000 clones in the sample, around 82% are singletons; the top ten hold around 2.5%. The sequencing input was PBMCs. These receptors originate from a man aged 55 to 69 in good health and CMV-seronegative. Each CDR3 is given with its conserved first and last residue. The D gene is left open where the match is weak. Some rows mark clone size as missing; the rest say once, few, many or name a class of expanded clone.

V: TRBV5-6; size: NA; D: TRBD1; J: TRBJ2-7; CDR3: CASSFGAGGYEQYF; DNA: TGTGCCAGCAGCTTCGGGGCAGGGGGCTACGAGCAGTACTTC
V: TRBV5-6; size: NA; D: NA; J: TRBJ2-7; CDR3: CASSFTNEQYF; DNA: TGTGCCAGCAGCTTTACAAACGAGCAGTACTTC
V: TRBV25-1; size: few; D: NA; J: TRBJ2-5; CDR3: CASSGSQGVQETQYF; DNA: TGTGCCAGCAGTGGCTCACAAGGGGTTCAAGAGACCCAGTACTTC
V: TRBV5-6; size: NA; D: NA; J: TRBJ1-2; CDR3: CASSLPGQTYGYTF; DNA: TGTGCCAGCAGCTTGCCCGGACAGACCTATGGCTACACCTTC
V: TRBV10-3; size: NA; D: NA; J: TRBJ1-2; CDR3: CAANPGSSDYGYTF; DNA: TGTGCCGCCAATCCGGGGAGCTCTGACTATGGCTACACCTTC
V: TRBV5-1; size: NA; D: NA; J: TRBJ2-1; CDR3: CASSSALFARPGQFSYNEQFF; DNA: TGCGCCAGCAGCTCGGCCTTATTCGCCCGACCGGGACAATTCTCCTACAATGAGCAGTTCTTC
V: TRBV6-5; size: NA; D: TRBD2; J: TRBJ2-1; CDR3: CASSSPGTSGQIEQFF; DNA: TGTGCCAGCAGTTCCCCTGGGACTAGCGGGCAAATTGAGCAGTTCTTC
V: TRBV27; size: NA; D: NA; J: TRBJ2-7; CDR3: CASSFNRAYEQYF; DNA: TGTGCCAGCAGTTTCAATAGAGCCTACGAGCAGTACTTC
V: TRBV30; size: NA; D: TRBD2; J: TRBJ2-7; CDR3: CAWSPRRLASYEQYF; DNA: TGTGCCTGGAGCCCAAGACGACTAGCGTCCTACGAGCAGTACTTC
V: TRBV15; size: NA; D: NA; J: TRBJ1-4; CDR3: CATSIWQSGEKLFF; DNA: TGTGCCACCAGCATATGGCAGTCGGGTGAAAAACTGTTTTTT
V: TRBV6-1; size: NA; D: TRBD1; J: TRBJ1-1; CDR3: CASSRQGSAEAFF; DNA: TGTGCCAGCAGCAGACAGGGGTCGGCTGAAGCTTTCTTT
V: TRBV30; size: once; D: NA; J: TRBJ1-6; CDR3: CAWSGRRLPSPSLHF; DNA: TGTGCCTGGAGTGGGCGACGACTCCCCTCCCCGTCCCTCCACTTT
V: TRBV19; size: once; D: TRBD1; J: TRBJ1-2; CDR3: CASSAGQGASYGYTF; DNA: TGTGCCAGTAGTGCGGGACAGGGGGCAAGTTATGGCTACACCTTC
V: TRBV18; size: NA; D: TRBD1; J: TRBJ1-2; CDR3: CASSPGTAYGYTF; DNA: TGTGCCAGCTCCCCCGGGACAGCCTATGGCTACACCTTC
V: TRBV10-3; size: NA; D: NA; J: TRBJ2-5; CDR3: CAITLNPRETQYF; DNA: TGTGCCATCACCCTGAACCCTCGGGAGACCCAGTACTTC
V: TRBV27; size: NA; D: TRBD1; J: TRBJ2-1; CDR3: CASSFKTGTAAYRQFF; DNA: TGTGCCAGCAGTTTCAAAACCGGGACAGCGGCTTATAGGCAGTTCTTC
V: TRBV7-3; size: once; D: NA; J: TRBJ2-1; CDR3: CASSPQGGPYNEQFF; DNA: TGTGCCAGCAGCCCCCAGGGAGGACCCTACAATGAGCAGTTCTTC
V: TRBV29-1; size: NA; D: NA; J: TRBJ2-5; CDR3: CSVVERRETQYF; DNA: TGCAGCGTTGTCGAGCGGCGGGAGACCCAGTACTTC
V: TRBV10-3; size: NA; D: TRBD1; J: TRBJ1-1; CDR3: CAISETARGSTEAFF; DNA: TGTGCCATCAGTGAGACGGCCAGGGGGTCCACTGAAGCTTTCTTT
V: TRBV21-1; size: NA; D: NA; J: TRBJ2-3; CDR3: CASRTHRRECSTDTQYF; DNA: TGTGCCAGCAGGACCCACCGGCGGGAGTGCAGTACAGATACGCAGTATTTT
V: TRBV7-9; size: NA; D: TRBD1; J: TRBJ2-1; CDR3: CASRPPGQGVEQFF; DNA: TGTGCCAGCAGACCACCGGGACAGGGGGTTGAGCAGTTCTTC
V: TRBV6-1; size: NA; D: TRBD1; J: TRBJ2-7; CDR3: CASSAGTVIDEQYF; DNA: TGTGCCAGCAGTGCCGGGACAGTTATCGACGAGCAGTACTTC
V: TRBV7-2; size: once; D: NA; J: TRBJ1-4; CDR3: CASSPPGPDEKLFF; DNA: TGTGCCAGCAGCCCCCCGGGTCCAGATGAAAAACTGTTTTTT